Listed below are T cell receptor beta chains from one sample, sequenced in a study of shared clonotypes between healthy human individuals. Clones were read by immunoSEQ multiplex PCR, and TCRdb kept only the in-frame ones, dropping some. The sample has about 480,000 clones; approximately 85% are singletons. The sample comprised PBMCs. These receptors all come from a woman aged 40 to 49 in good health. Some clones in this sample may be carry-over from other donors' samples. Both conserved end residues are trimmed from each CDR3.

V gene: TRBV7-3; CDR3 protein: ASSRTSGLETQY
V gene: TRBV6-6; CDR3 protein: ASTEYGDGSYEQY
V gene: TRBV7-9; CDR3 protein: ASSLAGGETQY
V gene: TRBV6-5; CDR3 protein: ASSSTGTGTKGEQF
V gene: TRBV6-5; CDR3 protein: ASSYGFTYEQY
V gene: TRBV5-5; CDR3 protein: ASSLRSGEEGKLF
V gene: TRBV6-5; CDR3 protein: ASSYGASPEAF
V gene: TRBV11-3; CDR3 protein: ASSSGQGVDTGELF
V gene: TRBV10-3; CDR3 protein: AISAGREPEAF
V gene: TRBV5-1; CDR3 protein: ASSITGQINDEAF
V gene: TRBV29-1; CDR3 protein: SVSRPGVNEKLF
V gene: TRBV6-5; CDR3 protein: ASSAGGWQPQH
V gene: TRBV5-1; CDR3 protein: ASSTLGRTDTQY
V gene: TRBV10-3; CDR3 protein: AIGGNNSNQPQH
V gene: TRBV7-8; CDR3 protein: ASRGGGDNEQF
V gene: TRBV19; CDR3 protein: ASSPPGQGVGYEQY
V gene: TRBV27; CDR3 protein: ASSSPSGRTDTQY
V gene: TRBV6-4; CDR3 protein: ASSEVVGVNGELF
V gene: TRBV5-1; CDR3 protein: ASSSLPGRNTEAF
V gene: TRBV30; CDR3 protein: AWSKTGFRH
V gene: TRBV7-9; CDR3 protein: ASSFCGEYCEQF
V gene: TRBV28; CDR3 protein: ASTSPTGPENIQY
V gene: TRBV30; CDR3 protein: AWSVGLAGGTDTQY
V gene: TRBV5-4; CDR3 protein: ASSLDGQGNQPQH
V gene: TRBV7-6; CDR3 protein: ASSLDLYSNQPQH
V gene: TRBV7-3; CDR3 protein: ASSSDPGNEQF
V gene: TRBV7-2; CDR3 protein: ASSPGTGHGYGYT
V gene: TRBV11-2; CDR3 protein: ASSLREGLYEQY
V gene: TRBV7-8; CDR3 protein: ASSSPATRAGEQY
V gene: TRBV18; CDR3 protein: ASSSLFSGANVLT
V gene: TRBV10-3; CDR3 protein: AILGGSAPGELF
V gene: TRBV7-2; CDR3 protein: ASSRRTGDTGELF
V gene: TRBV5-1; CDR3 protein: ASSFNTAGVGYNEQF
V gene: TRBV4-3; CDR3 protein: ASSQGGGKTQY
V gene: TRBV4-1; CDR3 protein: ASSQRFPSSYNEQF
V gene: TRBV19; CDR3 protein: ASSIARQGPYEQY
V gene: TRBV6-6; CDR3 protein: ASSYSGPTYEQY
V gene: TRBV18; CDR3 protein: ASSQYSGANVLT
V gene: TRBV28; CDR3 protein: ASSGEGNTEAF
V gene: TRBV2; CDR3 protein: ASSEWRDQPQH
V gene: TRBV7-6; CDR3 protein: ASSLYGSGQGGTQY
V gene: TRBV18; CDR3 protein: ASSSPGQQETQY
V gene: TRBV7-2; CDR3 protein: ASSFGQAAGNTIY
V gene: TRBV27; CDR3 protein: ASSPITQSDYEQY
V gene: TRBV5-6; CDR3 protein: ASSFTGGAYGYT
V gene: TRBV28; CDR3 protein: ASSLNSGGSYNEQF